Sequencing of this T cell receptor (beta chain) was carried out in a study of STAT5B mutations in CD4+ large granular lymphocyte leukemia (dated 2022 in TCRdb). In terms of the full investigation: Among healthy controls, the CDR3 'QG' motif was associated with a particular HLA allele. The study compared the TCRbeta repertoires of patients with CD4+ T-cell large granular lymphocyte leukemia against the TCRbeta repertoires of healthy blood donors. Flow cytometry performed on FACSCanto II or FACSVerse showed that the purified fractions had more than 95% purity among lymphocytes. The paper as a whole reports these results and caveats: TRBV06-family usage was enriched among the top patient clones (8/27) compared with healthy controls (2/35). The data were not HLA-matched, and the higher clonality in CD4+ T-LGLL than in CD8+ T-LGLL could be due to the relatively small sample size. CD4-sorted patient repertoires appeared more clonal than healthy CD4+ repertoires, and this difference persisted after removing the putative leukemic clones. Each patient's main leukemic clonotypes were private, but approximately 27% of these clonotypes showed up at low frequency in the non-leukemic repertoires of other patients.

Comment on this clone: The antigen it recognizes is unknown. Per-base quality was not reported, and no clone a single base away is much larger than it.

The immunoSEQ assay at survey resolution was used to sequence TCRbeta rearrangements from genomic DNA. The published analysis was carried out like this. In the TCR sequencing data, the lowest productive clonotype frequency that could be detected was 2.59 x 10-5. Analyses included only productive TCRbeta rearrangements, meaning complete and in-frame sequences. Simpson clonality, calculated in the immunoSEQ Analyzer version 3.0, was used as the measure of sample clonality. Clones were grouped by frequency into very rare, small, medium, large (1-20%) or hyperexpanded (>20%) categories. Generation probabilities were estimated with OLGA 1.2.3, V-gene circos plots were generated with VDJtools, specificities were searched for in VDJdb, and CDR3 motifs were identified with GLIPH. TCRdb mirrors the immuneACCESS table, restricted to in-frame sequences. Some clones are absent from its copies; in checked studies, under half trace to an unresolved V gene, and the reason for the others is unknown. Clonal size and the V and J genes are those of that table, whereas D and trimming came from the DNA. In this sample the table shows over 25,000 clones, approximately 86% of which occur a single time. 4.4% of the sample belongs to the ten largest clones.

Trimming takes 3 bases from V and 5 bases from J, and the germline ends sit 10 bases apart. Via the germline V gene, CDR1 is KGHSH and CDR2 LQKENI. The CDR3 covers 13 residues, taking in both the cysteine and the phenylalanine. Here the CDR3 DNA is all that survives: 39 bases in frame from base 1. Healthy controls were roughly 40 blood donors whose buffy coats came from the Finnish Red Cross blood service. All TCR-sequenced material derived from peripheral blood: patient blood samples and healthy donor buffy coats. Peripheral blood mononuclear cells were isolated by Ficoll-Hypaque gradient centrifugation. Magnetic purification was used to isolate CD4+ cells from the buffy coats of the healthy controls. The Gentra Puregene Cell and Tissue kit was used for genomic DNA extraction, and quantification was performed on a Qubit 2.0 fluorometer.

This chain joins TRBV18 to TRBJ2-5, with the D segment possibly TRBD1 or TRBD2, each aligning over 5 bases. Sequencing was carried out using CD4+ T cells from blood buffy coats. The sequence was collected from a human donor in good health. This receptor has the CDR3 CASSPGVQETQYF. The nucleotide sequence reads TGTGCCAGCTCACCGGGGGTCCAGGAGACCCAGTACTTC. The full variable domain, with segments outside the CDR3 supplied by the reference TRBV18 and TRBJ2-5 proteins, appears as NAGVMQNPRHLVRRRGQEARLRCSPMKGHSHVYWYRQLPEEGLKFMVYLQKENIIDESGMPKERFSAEFPKEGPSILRIQQVVRGDSAAYFCASSPGVQETQYFGPGTRLLVL.